This T cell receptor (beta chain) was sequenced in a study of T cell changes during pregnancy in multiple sclerosis. Repertoires were generated with immunoSEQ multiplex PCR, while TCRdb's copy carries only in-frame clones and drops some. The table has about 44,000 clones, approximately 92% seen once. Germline trimming cut 3 bases from V and 0 bases from J; bases unmatched to any gene: 7. Germline V CDR1 and CDR2: KGHSH, LQKENI. The CDR3 sequence is 16 residues long. The sequenced sample was CD4+ T cells from peripheral blood mononuclear cells, obtained in the first trimester of pregnancy. The clonotype comes from a female donor with multiple sclerosis, enrolled in a pregnancy study. This chain joins TRBV18 and TRBJ1-1; TRBD1 agrees at 7 bases. CDR3 sequence: CASSPSGTVMNTEAFF. The CDR3 DNA reads as TGTGCCAGCTCACCTTCCGGGACAGTCATGAACACTGAAGCTTTCTTT.